This T cell receptor (beta chain) was sequenced for a study of blood T cell repertoires in COVID-19 (dated by TCRdb to 2020 to 2022). With regard to the full study: Samples from collaborators originated in the United States, Italy and Spain and spanned both the acute and convalescent phases of COVID-19. The prospective study material was composed of cDNA or gDNA derived from T cells, B-cell-depleted T cells, or PBMCs. Deeply sampled blood TCRbeta repertoires from subjects exposed to, actively infected with, or recovered from COVID-19 were included in the dataset. A freely available public database, intended as a resource for researchers studying the immune response to SARS-CoV-2, is where the repertoires were released. The samples were drawn from the first 160 participants of the ongoing ImmuneRACE study and from some 1,300 subjects provided by 6 global collaborators. Sample metadata almost always included a de-identified subject ID, COVID-19 status, age in years and sex. Where HLA class I and class II types were available, the types were taken from metadata supplied by the sample provider, not from assay-based typing.

The CDR3, from cysteine to phenylalanine, totals 18 residues. The kept DNA is CDR3 alone, 54 bases in frame from the first base. On this clone: Its specific antigen is unknown. Base quality data are lacking; no much larger clone is found one base away.

Study-wide conclusions, independent of this receptor: The amount of clinical and demographic metadata varied by source and participant and was provided uncurated.

Participants in the prospective study were enrolled through a virtual design, were aged about 18 to 100 years, and lived in roughly 24 United States geographic areas. To assign participants to cohorts, the prospective study relied on clinical history that participants themselves reported in a screening survey and a study questionnaire. For ImmuneRACE Cohort 3, a participant was defined as recovered based on two consecutive negative NP/OP PCR tests, clearance by a healthcare professional, or resolution of symptoms. Mobile phlebotomists in the prospective study collected whole blood, serum and a nasopharyngeal or oropharyngeal swab from every participant. Over an approximately 2-month period, participants in the prospective study had the option of providing additional blood draws and questionnaires. Before DNA extraction, prospective study blood samples were shipped either frozen or at room temperature.

The immunoSEQ Assay, a bias-controlled multiplex PCR, was used to amplify TCRbeta CDR3 regions from genomic DNA. On the study's bioinformatics: The number of nucleated cells in each sample was estimated from the amplification of reference gene primers within the assay. Sequence reads were collapsed and filtered to measure the absolute abundance of every unique TCRbeta CDR3 rearrangement. For each sample, productive Simpson clonality was calculated as the square root of Simpson's diversity index over productive rearrangements. The immuneACCESS repertoire file appears here via TCRdb, limited to in-frame rearrangements. These files lack a portion of the clones; in checked studies, under half of the deficit traces to unresolved V genes, and the cause of the others is not known. V and J calls and clone size are given by that table; D and trimming were obtained from the DNA. This sample is represented by under 300,000 clones; 80% to 85% of them were singletons. The ten largest make up roughly 3.1% of the sample.

The receptor was isolated from a man aged 50 to 60 who had recovered from COVID-19. What was sequenced was PBMCs or T cells enriched from blood (not recorded which). The sequence links TRBV21-1 to TRBJ2-5; TRBD2, as called in the table, went unchecked against the DNA. TRBV21-1 is classified as a pseudogene. The bases are TGTGCCAGCAGCAAACAACGGACTAGCGGGGGGTCTGAAGAGACCCAGTACTTC. Its coded protein is CASSKQRTSGGSEETQYF.